This TCR beta chain was profiled in a study of technical replicates of blood from several donors. The CDR3 loop spans 15 amino acids. V was clipped by 5 bases and J by 4 bases; unmatched bases: 9. From germline, CDR1 is SGHNT and CDR2 YENEEA. Sequencing used immunoSEQ multiplex PCR; TCRdb keeps in-frame clones, though not all of them. The table lists approximately 50,000 clones, about 95% of them singletons. The sequencing input was T cells isolated from PBMCs. The origin of this receptor is a human donor in good health. J is TRBJ1-1 and V is TRBV11-3; 8 bases are shared with TRBD1. The CDR3 is CASSRDHGQGTEAFF. The CDR3 DNA follows: TGTGCCAGCAGCCGAGACCACGGACAGGGCACTGAAGCTTTCTTT. Filled out from reference TRBV11-3 and TRBJ1-1, the complete variable domain reads EAGVVQSPRYKIIEKKQPVAFWCNPISGHNTLYWYLQNLGQGPELLIRYENEEAVDDSQLPKDRFSAERLKGVDSTLKIQPAELGDSAVYLCASSRDHGQGTEAFFGQGTRLTVV.